Included here is one T cell receptor beta chain sequence, with context. Its cognate antigen is unknown. Using RNA template, CDR3s of TCR alpha and beta were amplified with iRepertoire arm-PCR. One-step reverse transcription and amplification started from around 100-400 ng of tissue mRNA or PBMC total RNA. TCRdb re-called the multiplex PCR reads through MiXCR, storing one row per CDR3 protein. Altogether 150,000 or so distinct CDR3 sequences are present, around 42% being singletons, with the ten largest covering roughly 20%. The germline gives CDR1 SQVTM, CDR2 ANQGSEA. V dropped 5 bases and J dropped 4; count of bases not matched to a gene: 3. The CDR3 is 12 amino acids. This sample stems from a study of glioma-infiltrating T cells. Broader study findings: Gliomas, especially low-grade, showed above-expected tissue-blood divergence; non-neoplastic patients showed below. CDR3 overlap between tissue and blood was very small.

Material for sequencing was glioma tissue, nonneoplastic brain tissue, or PBMCs (not recorded which). The sequence was collected from a human donor with low-grade glioma or glioblastoma, undergoing nonglioma brain surgery, or in good health (not recorded which). V gene TRBV29-1 combines with J gene TRBJ2-7; 9 positions agree with TRBD1. CDR3 DNA sequence: TGCAGCGTTCAGACAGGGGGATACGAGCAGTACTTC. This gives the protein CSVQTGGYEQYF.